Below, 17 T cell receptor beta chains from the same sample are listed, as sequenced in a study of cytomegalovirus exposure and HLA in healthy donors. The primer mix had 60 Vbeta and 13 Jbeta primers. Data came from immunoSEQ multiplex PCR; TCRdb stores just in-frame clones and leaves some out. The table lists some 130,000 clones, about four fifths of them singletons. Sample: PBMCs. Receptors were obtained from a woman aged 40 to 50 in good health and CMV-seronegative.

The chain joins TRBV5-1 to TRBJ2-5; TRBD1 might be the D (5 bases). Trimming removed 3 bases at V and 4 bases at J, with 19 bases between. Germline lookup yields CDR1 SGHRS and CDR2 YFSETQ. CDR3 size: 16 residues. The chain's CDR3 is CASSSPPGHSGETQYF. CDR3 nucleotides: TGCGCCAGCAGCTCGCCTCCCGGACACTCGGGAGAGACCCAGTACTTC. Together with reference TRBV5-1 and TRBJ2-5, the CDR3 gives the full variable domain: KAGVTQTPRYLIKTRGQQVTLSCSPISGHRSVSWYQQTPGQGLQFLFEYFSETQRNKGNFPGRFSGRQFSNSRSEMNVSTLELGDSALYLCASSSPPGHSGETQYFGPGTRLLVL.

The chain recombines TRBV15 with TRBJ2-1; 8 bases are a match to TRBD1. Germline trimming cut 9 bases from V and 3 bases from J; bases unmatched to any gene: 10. CDR1 LNHNV and CDR2 YYDKDF come from the germline V gene (reference sequence). This CDR3 region has 15 residues. The CDR3 sequence: CATRADRGHYNEQFF. The CDR3 DNA is TGTGCCACGCGGGCCGACAGGGGCCACTACAATGAGCAGTTCTTC.

The chain carries TRBV18 and TRBJ2-5; D not resolved. The V gene's germline CDR1 is KGHSH and CDR2 LQKENI. The CDR3 extends over 13 amino acids. V lost 6 bases and J lost 0, with 8 bases in between. The CDR3 sequence: CASSPGYQETQYF. The CDR3 region has the DNA TGTGCCAGCTCCCCCGGGTACCAAGAGACCCAGTACTTC.

The chain recombines TRBV6-6 with TRBJ1-5, with 9 bases fitting TRBD1. This CDR3 contains 14 residues. V gave up 5 bases and J gave up 7 bases; unmatched junction bases: 6. Germline-derived CDR1 and CDR2 are MNHNY and SVGAGI (reference sequence). In nucleotides, the CDR3 is TGTGCCAGCAGTCTGCGGACAGGGGAACAGCCCCAGCATTTT. This gives the protein CASSLRTGEQPQHF.

The CDR3 nucleotides are TGCGCCAGCTGCTTACAGGCGGGGGGTGAAAAACTGTTTTTT. This sequence encodes CASCLQAGGEKLFF. The chain recombines TRBV10-2 with TRBJ1-4, with D maybe TRBD1 (5 bases). Germline V CDR1 and CDR2: WSHSY, SAAADI. V was cut by 8 bases and J by 7 bases, with 17 bases left in between. This CDR3 spans 14 amino acids.

The chain couples TRBV6-1 to TRBJ1-5; D possibly corresponds to TRBD1 (6 bases). The CDR3 is 16 residues long. Trimming cost V 2 bases and J 6 bases, with 17 bases left between them. Germline CDR1 reads MNHNS; CDR2 reads SASEGT. The CDR3 here is CASSELSTGKGQPQHF. CDR3 DNA sequence: TGTGCCAGCAGTGAATTGAGTACAGGGAAGGGTCAGCCCCAGCATTTT.

This clone was seen just once. At one boundary the junction diverges from the germline segment, which might be a read error. The rearrangement links TRBV7-6 to TRBJ2-2; 11 bases align to TRBD1. Germline CDR1 is SGHVS and CDR2 is FNYEAQ. This CDR3 is 16 amino acids long. CDR3 in DNA: TGTGCCCGCAGCCCCGGGACAGGGGGTTATACCGGGGAGCTGTTTTTT. This translates into CARSPGTGGYTGELFF.

The V gene is TRBV18, the J gene TRBJ2-3; 13 bases line up with TRBD2. The length of the CDR3 is 17 residues. J lost 7 bases, V lost 3 bases, and 10 bases had no gene match. Germline V CDR1 and CDR2: KGHSH, LQKENI. The CDR3 nucleotides are TGTGCCAGCTCACCCCCGACTAGCGGGGGGCACTTAAATACGCAGTATTTT. Translating it yields CASSPPTSGGHLNTQYF.

This clone was observed once. The chain is built from TRBV9 and TRBJ2-3; 7 positions match TRBD1. With 4 bases clipped from V and 0 bases from J, the junction kept 8 bases outside the gene matches. This CDR3 spans 16 amino acids. The germline CDR1 and CDR2 sequences are SGDLS and YYNGEE. CDR3 sequence: CASSPRQGRSTDTQYF. The CDR3 DNA sequence: TGTGCCAGCAGCCCCCGACAGGGTAGGAGCACAGATACGCAGTATTTT.

J is TRBJ2-7 and V is TRBV5-6; 10 bases line up with TRBD2. This CDR3 has 16 amino acids. From germline, CDR1 is SGHDT and CDR2 YYEEEE. J lost 2 bases, V lost 3 bases, and 8 bases had no gene match. The CDR3: CASSSPTSGRAYEQYF. The DNA of the CDR3 is TGTGCCAGCAGCTCTCCGACTAGCGGGCGGGCCTACGAGCAGTACTTC.

The V call is TRBV13, the J call TRBJ2-7; the D gene is possibly TRBD2 (5 bases). Germline V lookup: CDR1 PRHDT, CDR2 FYEKMQ (reference sequence). The CDR3 covers 14 residues. Trimming took 2 bases from V and 4 from J, leaving 12 bases between them. The CDR3 loop is CASSLNLEAYEQYF. Here the CDR3 DNA reads TGTGCCAGCAGCTTAAACCTGGAGGCGTACGAGCAGTACTTC.

V and J are TRBV5-4 and TRBJ1-4, with no clear D. Germline V CDR1 and CDR2: SGHNT, YYREEE (reference sequence). V lost 0 bases and J lost 5, with 8 bases in between. CDR3 length: 14 residues. In DNA form, the CDR3 reads TGTGCCAGCAGCTTGGTGGGCTCGAATGAAAAACTGTTTTTT. It specifies CASSLVGSNEKLFF. Filled out from reference TRBV5-4 and TRBJ1-4, the complete variable domain reads ETGVTQSPTHLIKTRGQQVTLRCSSQSGHNTVSWYQQALGQGPQFIFQYYREEENGRGNFPPRFSGLQFPNYSSELNVNALELDDSALYLCASSLVGSNEKLFFGSGTQLSVL.

The chain employs TRBV7-9 and TRBJ2-3, with 7 bases that match TRBD1. The germline CDR1 and CDR2 sequences are SEHNR and FQNEAQ (reference sequence). The CDR3 length is 19 residues. Trimming removed 4 bases from V and 5 bases from J; junction bases left unmatched: 21. CDR3: CASSSTRSLSGQHLDTQYF. The CDR3 bases are TGTGCCAGCAGCTCAACCCGCTCTCTTTCGGGACAGCACTTAGATACGCAGTATTTT.

The J gene is TRBJ2-7, the V gene TRBV10-3, with a weak D call TRBD2 (6 bases). V shed 3 bases and J shed 1 base, with 16 bases lying between them. This CDR3 spans 16 amino acids. Germline lookup yields CDR1 ENHRY and CDR2 SYGVKD. CDR3 nucleotides: TGTGCCATCAGTGATGAGGGAGCGGGCCGTTCCTACGAGCAGTACTTC. Its translation: CAISDEGAGRSYEQYF.

In DNA form, the CDR3 reads TGCAGCGTAGGGACTAGCGGGAGTAGGGAGACCCAGTACTTC. Amino acids: CSVGTSGSRETQYF. The chain joins TRBV29-1 to TRBJ2-5; 14 bases fit TRBD2. This CDR3 has 14 residues. The ends lost 6 bases at V and 5 bases at J; junction bases unmatched: 5. CDR1 and CDR2 (germline): SQVTM, ANQGSEA.

The genes are TRBV10-3 and TRBJ2-7, with TRBD2 identical over 13 bases. J was trimmed by 5 bases and V by 9 bases; bases with no gene match: 10. The length of the CDR3 is 15 residues. Germline CDR1 is ENHRY and CDR2 is SYGVKD. The CDR3: CAITSGRERMDEQYF. The DNA for the CDR3 is TGTGCCATTACTAGCGGGAGGGAACGCATGGACGAGCAGTACTTC.

The gene calls are TRBV5-1 and TRBJ2-1, with 10 bases fitting TRBD2. Germline lookup yields CDR1 SGHRS and CDR2 YFSETQ. The CDR3 length is 14 residues. V was pared by 0 bases and J by 6 bases, with 0 bases of the junction left unmatched. The CDR3 loop is CASSLVAGGNEQFF. The CDR3 DNA reads as TGCGCCAGCAGCTTGGTAGCGGGAGGCAATGAGCAGTTCTTC. The complete variable domain, with remaining parts taken from reference TRBV5-1 and TRBJ2-1, reads KAGVTQTPRYLIKTRGQQVTLSCSPISGHRSVSWYQQTPGQGLQFLFEYFSETQRNKGNFPGRFSGRQFSNSRSEMNVSTLELGDSALYLCASSLVAGGNEQFFGPGTRLTVL.